The 25 T cell receptor beta chains in this list originate from one sample, sequenced in a study of OX40 agonist ivuxolimab in advanced cancers. Here immunoSEQ multiplex PCR was the method, and the copy in TCRdb shows in-frame clones only, minus some. This table holds around 43,000 clones, 75% to 90% found once. The specimen comprised CD4+ or CD8+ T cells sorted from blood, sampled in a trial of the OX40 agonist ivuxolimab. Source of these receptors: an adult with an advanced solid tumor such as melanoma, head and neck, liver or kidney cancer.

CDR3 coding DNA: TGTGCCAGCAGCTTATGGTCGGGCAGTATGAACACCGGGGAGCTGTTTTTT. Its translation: CASSLWSGSMNTGELFF. The chain employs TRBV7-8 and TRBJ2-2; D unclear. The CDR3 totals 17 residues. With 2 bases removed from V and 1 base from J, the gap between germline ends came to 14 bases. The germline V gene encodes CDR1 SGHVS and CDR2 FQNEAQ.

V usage is TRBV5-1 and J usage is TRBJ2-1, with 8 bases fitting TRBD1. The CDR3 runs to 15 residues. The V segment lost 7 bases and the J segment 7 bases; nucleotides outside the gene matches: 13. CDR1 and CDR2 from the germline V gene are SGHRS and YFSETQ. For the CDR3, the DNA is TGCGCCAGCCAGAACAGGGGGGTACCGCGGAATGAGCAGTTCTTC. Protein product: CASQNRGVPRNEQFF.

V and J are TRBV5-1 and TRBJ1-1; a weak D match, TRBD1 (5 bases). Trimming cost V 4 bases and J 4 bases, with 11 bases left between them. The V gene's germline CDR1 is SGHRS and CDR2 YFSETQ. CDR3 length equals 13 residues. CDR3 DNA: TGCGCCAGCAGCCTCCGACAGACCACTGAAGCTTTCTTT. Translated: CASSLRQTTEAFF.

This chain links TRBV7-9 with TRBJ2-5; 9 bases align to TRBD1. V lost 3 bases, J lost 2 bases, and 7 bases stayed unmatched. In germline, CDR1 is SEHNR, CDR2 FQNEAQ (reference sequence). This CDR3 spans 16 amino acids. The CDR3 region is CASSFPGQGLQETQYF. In DNA form, the CDR3 reads TGTGCCAGCAGCTTTCCGGGACAGGGCTTACAAGAGACCCAGTACTTC.

The J gene is TRBJ2-7, the V gene TRBV27, with D possibly matching TRBD1 (6 bases). CDR3 size: 13 residues. Germline CDR1 reads MNHEY; CDR2 reads SMNVEV (reference sequence). Trimming shortened V by 1 base and J by 3 bases, and 7 bases separated the two germline ends. CDR3 nucleotides: TGTGCCAGCAGTTTATACAGGGACTACGAGCAGTACTTC. Translation gives CASSLYRDYEQYF.

The chain is built from TRBV28 and TRBJ2-3; D not certain. This CDR3 has 15 amino acids. Trimming left V 2 bases short and J 1 base short, with 10 bases between. The germline V gene encodes CDR1 MDHEN and CDR2 SYDVKM. The CDR3 nucleotides read TGTGCCAGCAGTTTAAGCCCGTCTGGCACAGATACGCAGTATTTT. Translation gives CASSLSPSGTDTQYF.

This chain links TRBV4-3 with TRBJ1-2; D gene uncertain. Germline CDR1 is LGHNA and CDR2 is YSLEER. The CDR3 is 13 residues long. Trimming cost V 5 bases and J 3 bases, with 10 bases left between them. The CDR3 region is CASSFRGDYGYTF. CDR3 bases: TGCGCCAGCAGCTTCCGAGGTGACTATGGCTACACCTTC.

This chain joins TRBV4-3 and TRBJ1-2; D is perhaps TRBD1 (6 bases). CDR1 is LGHNA and CDR2 is YSLEER in the germline V gene. The CDR3 spans 17 residues. V lost 0 bases and J 1 base, leaving 15 bases between the germline ends. The CDR3 reads CASSQDLFGQLNYGYTF. CDR3 bases: TGCGCCAGCAGCCAAGATCTCTTTGGACAGCTTAACTATGGCTACACCTTC.

The chain links TRBV27 to TRBJ2-7; either TRBD1 or TRBD2 may fit D (5 bases each). The CDR3 loop spans 15 amino acids. V was shortened by 3 bases and J by 2 bases, with 14 bases between the two germline ends. The germline CDR1 and CDR2 sequences are MNHEY and SMNVEV (reference sequence). The chain's CDR3 is CASSFNPGRTYEQYF. DNA of the CDR3: TGTGCCAGCAGTTTTAATCCGGGACGGACCTACGAGCAGTACTTC.

This chain uses TRBV7-9 with TRBJ2-1; D may correspond to TRBD1 or TRBD2 (5 bases each). The CDR3 consists of 15 residues. Germline V gene lookup returns CDR1 SEHNR and CDR2 FQNEAQ (reference sequence). Between the trimmed V and J ends, which lost 5 bases and 8 bases, there was a span of 19 bases. The CDR3 coding sequence is TGTGCCAGCAGCAGGGTGGGGGAGTTTATCTATGAGCAGTTCTTC. This codes for CASSRVGEFIYEQFF.

The CDR3 region is CASSREDRGRNEKLFF. The DNA for the CDR3 is TGTGCCAGCAGCCGGGAAGACAGGGGAAGAAATGAAAAACTGTTTTTT. This chain joins TRBV7-9 and TRBJ1-4, with 8 nucleotides matching TRBD1. CDR1 SEHNR and CDR2 FQNEAQ come from the germline V gene (reference sequence). J lost 5 bases, V lost 5 bases, and 10 bases had no gene match. The CDR3 is made up of 16 amino acids.

The chain carries TRBV30 and TRBJ2-1; D not resolved. This CDR3 has 11 residues. Trimming removed 1 base from V and 12 bases from J, with 10 bases in between. The germline gives CDR1 GTSNPN, CDR2 SVGIG (reference sequence). In DNA form, the CDR3 reads TGTGCCTGGAGTGGCCCTGTGGTGCAGTTCTTC. Protein product: CAWSGPVVQFF.

The V and J genes are TRBV5-8 and TRBJ1-2, with D unresolved. Trimming left V 2 bases short and J 4 bases short, with 12 bases between. Germline lookup yields CDR1 SGHTS and CDR2 YDEGEE. The CDR3 runs 14 residues. CDR3 in amino acids: CASSLVGGPYGYTF. In DNA, the CDR3 is TGTGCCAGCAGCTTAGTTGGAGGGCCCTATGGCTACACCTTC.

The chain combines TRBV27 with TRBJ2-1; D gene uncertain. This CDR3 spans 14 amino acids. V was trimmed by 1 base and J by 0 bases, leaving 4 bases between them. Germline CDR1 MNHEY, CDR2 SMNVEV (reference sequence). The CDR3 sequence: CASSLWYSYNEQFF. The CDR3 nucleotides are TGTGCCAGCAGTTTATGGTACTCCTACAATGAGCAGTTCTTC.

A remark on this clone: The germline gene is not matched at one end of the junction; a read error may be the cause. Other nucleotide sequences from this sample produce the same CDR3. V is TRBV27 and J is TRBJ2-3; 7 nucleotides agree with TRBD2. Per the germline V gene, CDR1 is MNHEY and CDR2 is SMNVEV (reference sequence). CDR3 length: 15 residues. The CDR3 here is CASSFGGRGTDTQYF. CDR3 sequence (DNA): TGCGCCAGCAGTTTTGGCGGGAGAGGGACAGATACGCAGTATTTT.

This chain joins TRBV10-2 and TRBJ2-5; D is unclear. The V end was cut by 3 bases, the J end by 5 bases, with 10 bases between. Germline V gene data show CDR1 as WSHSY and CDR2 as SAAADI. The CDR3 consists of 13 residues. This chain's CDR3 is CASSDHLRETQYF. The CDR3 DNA reads TGCGCCAGCAGTGACCACCTGCGGGAGACCCAGTACTTC.

The chain joins TRBV4-3 to TRBJ2-1; D gene uncertain. Germline CDR1 LGHNA, CDR2 YSLEER. This CDR3 is built from 13 residues. Trimming stripped 3 bases from V and 7 bases from J, with 10 bases between. CDR3 loop: CASSHVLWNEQFF. CDR3 in DNA: TGCGCCAGCAGCCACGTTTTATGGAATGAGCAGTTCTTC.

The J gene is TRBJ1-1, the V gene TRBV7-9; D is possibly TRBD1 (5 bases). V lost 6 bases, J lost 7 bases, and 15 bases lay in between. This CDR3 is 13 amino acids long. Germline-derived CDR1 and CDR2 are SEHNR and FQNEAQ (reference sequence). CDR3 sequence reads: CASRSRGGDEAFF. For the CDR3, the DNA is TGTGCCAGCAGATCTAGGGGAGGGGATGAAGCTTTCTTT.

V usage is TRBV13 and J usage is TRBJ1-5, with D uncertain. There are 14 residues in the CDR3. V shed 1 base and J shed 1 base, with 5 bases lying between them. The V gene's germline CDR1 is PRHDT and CDR2 FYEKMQ (reference sequence). As DNA, the CDR3 is TGTGCCAGCAGCTTAGCACGAAGCAATCAGCCCCAGCATTTT. Translation gives CASSLARSNQPQHF.

This clone is medium-sized. This sequence joins TRBV6-1 and TRBJ2-7; D ambiguous. The CDR3 covers 13 residues. The germline gives CDR1 MNHNS, CDR2 SASEGT. V lost 9 bases and J lost 3, with 15 bases in between. The DNA for the CDR3 is TGTGCCAGTTCAACTGACCCCTACTACGAGCAGTACTTC. Translated: CASSTDPYYEQYF.

This CDR3 reads CASRGGLADYNEQFF. DNA of the CDR3: TGTGCCAGTAGGGGGGGGCTAGCGGATTACAATGAGCAGTTCTTC. This chain connects TRBV19 to TRBJ2-1; D may be TRBD2 (7 bases). CDR3 length: 15 residues. V lost 6 bases to trimming and J lost 4 bases, with 16 bases between them. The germline V gene encodes CDR1 LNHDA and CDR2 SQIVND (reference sequence).

The V gene is TRBV4-1, the J gene TRBJ2-1, with D perhaps matching TRBD1 or TRBD2 (6 bases each). V was cut by 4 bases and J by 0 bases, with 16 bases left in between. The germline gives CDR1 MGHRA, CDR2 YSYEKL. This CDR3 has 17 residues. In nucleotides, the CDR3 is TGCGCCAGCAGCCCTATAGGGGGGATGAGCTCCTACAATGAGCAGTTCTTC. It is translated as CASSPIGGMSSYNEQFF.

The chain joins TRBV27 to TRBJ2-7; 7 bases map to TRBD1. Germline lookup yields CDR1 MNHEY and CDR2 SMNVEV (reference sequence). V shed 2 bases and J 2 bases; nucleotides not matched to a gene: 0. The CDR3 sequence is 13 residues long. CDR3 region: CASSLGTAYEQYF. In nucleotides, the CDR3 is TGTGCCAGCAGTTTAGGGACAGCCTACGAGCAGTACTTC.

The chain is built from TRBV4-1 and TRBJ2-7; D is ambiguous. V was trimmed by 4 bases and J by 4 bases, leaving 14 bases between them. The CDR3 contains 14 residues. From germline, CDR1 is MGHRA and CDR2 YSYEKL. CDR3: CASSPQERFYEQYF. CDR3 nucleotides: TGCGCCAGCAGCCCGCAGGAGAGATTTTACGAGCAGTACTTC.

The J gene is TRBJ1-5, the V gene TRBV27; no clear D. Germline CDR1 is MNHEY and CDR2 is SMNVEV (reference sequence). The germline V and J ends were trimmed by 0 bases and 2 bases, with 8 bases remaining between them. The CDR3 sequence is 15 residues long. DNA of the CDR3: TGTGCCAGCAGTTTATCTGGGGTCGGCAATCAGCCCCAGCATTTT. Encoded protein: CASSLSGVGNQPQHF.